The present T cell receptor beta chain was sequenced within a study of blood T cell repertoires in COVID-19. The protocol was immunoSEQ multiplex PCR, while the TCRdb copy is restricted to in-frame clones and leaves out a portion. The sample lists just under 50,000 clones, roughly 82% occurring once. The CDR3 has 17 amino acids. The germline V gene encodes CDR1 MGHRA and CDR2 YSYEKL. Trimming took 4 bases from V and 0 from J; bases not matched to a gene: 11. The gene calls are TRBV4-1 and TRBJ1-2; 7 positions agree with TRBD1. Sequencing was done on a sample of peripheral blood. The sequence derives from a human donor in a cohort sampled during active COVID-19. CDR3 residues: CASSPRTGPIPNYGYTF. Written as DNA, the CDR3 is TGCGCCAGCAGCCCCCGGACAGGCCCTATTCCTAACTATGGCTACACCTTC.